Listed below are T cell receptor beta chains from one sample, sequenced in a study of T cell clones after liver transplantation. Clones were sequenced by immunoSEQ multiplex PCR, and TCRdb holds only the in-frame ones, with some missing. The top ten clones hold 2.5% to 3% of a sample with 20,000 to 25,000 clones, around 63% of them seen once. The sequenced sample was CD4+ T cells from blood, obtained before liver transplant. Receptors were obtained from a human donor who received a liver transplant. The conserved cysteine and the conserved F or W are not part of the CDR3 here.

>TRBJ2-5|TRBV29-1
SGEEETQY
>TRBJ2-1|TRBV29-1
SVDPRGTYNEQF
>TRBJ2-2|TRBV7-2
ASSPGLGSTGELF
>TRBJ2-5|TRBV20-1
SARGQETQY
>TRBJ2-3|TRBV10-3
ASGGTDTQY
>TRBJ2-1|TRBV5-1
ASSPGLAGWDEQF
>TRBJ2-7|TRBV6-6
ASSYNGGGSFEQY
>TRBJ2-1|TRBV7-2
ASSPLPRQGNEQF
>TRBJ2-1|TRBV11-2
ASSPGRGRNNEQF
>TRBJ1-1|TRBV6-5
ASSYEGQGTTEAF
>TRBJ1-4|TRBV5-4
ASSLGGTNEKLF
>TRBJ2-3|TRBV6-1
ASSERGLDTQY
>TRBJ1-2|TRBV7-8
ASSLSVVHEYGYT
>TRBJ2-4|TRBV5-6
ASSFGRSKNIQY
>TRBJ1-5|TRBV5-6
ASSLGTGGYQPQH
>TRBJ2-3|TRBV29-1
SVADSTDTQY
>TRBJ2-2|TRBV19
ASTRLSTGELF
>TRBJ2-7|TRBV6-1
ASGPGREQY
>TRBJ1-1|TRBV18
ASSPGRDTEAF
>TRBJ1-2|TRBV19
ASSESPWANYGYT
>TRBJ1-1|TRBV9
ASSIGQQMNTEAF
>TRBJ1-6|TRBV2
ASSGPSTGFNSPLH
>TRBJ2-1|TRBV7-8
ASSLRGVRGEQF
>TRBJ2-2|TRBV5-1
ASRPPSSGGNTGELF
>TRBJ1-4|TRBV9
ASSPGGNEKLF
>TRBJ1-6|TRBV7-2
ASSRTGGQNNSPLH
>TRBJ2-3|TRBV7-2
ASSTRSVRDSDTQY
>TRBJ2-7|TRBV7-9
ASSKGGAYEQY
>TRBJ1-5|TRBV2
ASSDTGGGYSNQPQH
>TRBJ2-1|TRBV27
ASSPTGFGLNEQF
>TRBJ2-2|TRBV15
ATAPGVTGELF
>TRBJ2-1|TRBV19
ASNRGSAPYNEQF
>TRBJ1-4|TRBV27
ASSQSGSKLF
>TRBJ1-1|TRBV20-1
SARGGFEAF
>TRBJ1-4|TRBV7-2
ASSSWGEKLF
>TRBJ1-6|TRBV6-5
ASSPFTAAHSPLH
>TRBJ2-3|TRBV19
ASRGGWAEDTQY
>TRBJ1-4|TRBV2
ASKNFRNEKLF
>TRBJ2-5|TRBV5-1
ASSLGITTAETQY
>TRBJ1-1|TRBV6-6
ASTQGQGDTEAF